What follows are 25 T cell receptor beta chains derived from one specimen sequenced in a study of brain T cells in children with intractable seizures. Only in-frame clones appear in the TCRdb table, and some are missing; sequencing was by immunoSEQ multiplex PCR. The data show around 80,000 clones, approximately 90% seen once. The material sequenced was peripheral blood, taken at surgery. All receptors derive from a girl between 2 and 10 years old with Rasmussen encephalitis and intractable seizures.

The rearrangement joins TRBV7-3 to TRBJ2-1; a weak D match, TRBD2 (5 bases). The germline V gene has CDR1 SGHTA and CDR2 FQGTGA. V shed 5 bases and J shed 7 bases, with 12 bases lying between them. The CDR3 has 13 amino acids. CDR3 region: CASSLRRGNEQFF. The CDR3 coding sequence is TGTGCCAGCAGCCTCCGGCGCGGGAATGAGCAGTTCTTC.

This chain links TRBV19 with TRBJ2-1; 7 bases agree with TRBD1. The CDR3 contains 16 residues. Germline V lookup: CDR1 LNHDA, CDR2 SQIVND (reference sequence). V lost 5 bases, J lost 1 base, and 8 bases stayed unmatched. This chain's CDR3 is CASSARQGLSYNEQFF. The CDR3 nucleotides read TGTGCCAGTAGTGCACGACAGGGTTTGTCCTACAATGAGCAGTTCTTC. Full variable domain (missing parts from reference TRBV19 and TRBJ2-1): DGGITQSPKYLFRKEGQNVTLSCEQNLNHDAMYWYRQDPGQGLRLIYYSQIVNDFQKGDIAEGYSVSREKKESFPLTVTSAQKNPTAFYLCASSARQGLSYNEQFFGPGTRLTVL.

The gene calls are TRBV19 and TRBJ1-2, with D possibly TRBD1 on 6 matching bases. The CDR3 covers 15 residues. Germline CDR1 is LNHDA and CDR2 is SQIVND (reference sequence). V lost 2 bases to trimming and J lost 3 bases, with 13 bases between them. The CDR3 DNA reads TGTGCCAGTAGTATAAGGACAGTAGGAGACTATGGCTACACCTTC. Its translation is CASSIRTVGDYGYTF.

The chain joins TRBV6-5 to TRBJ1-2, with D perhaps matching TRBD1 (5 bases). The CDR3 length is 15 residues. Trimming took 7 bases from V and 1 from J, leaving 16 bases between them. Germline CDR1 reads MNHEY; CDR2 reads SVGAGI. DNA of the CDR3: TGTGCCAGCAAGATACTCCTTCAGGGTAACTATGGCTACACCTTC. It is translated as CASKILLQGNYGYTF.

The DNA for the CDR3 is TGTGCCAGCGGAGAATGGACAGCGAACACCGGGGAGCTGTTTTTT. It translates to CASGEWTANTGELFF. The chain joins TRBV27 to TRBJ2-2, with D tentatively TRBD1 (6 bases). Germline V gives CDR1 MNHEY, CDR2 SMNVEV (reference sequence). V was shortened by 8 bases and J by 0 bases, with 13 bases between the two germline ends. The CDR3 consists of 15 residues.

Only one count was recorded for this clone. The gene calls are TRBV6-7 and TRBJ1-2; D is uncertain. TRBV6-7 is an ORF for which the function is uncertain. The CDR3 length is 15 residues. Trimming shortened V by 5 bases and J by 7 bases, and 20 bases separated the two germline ends. The CDR3 spells CASSNTDEECPGYTF. The CDR3 DNA is TGTGCCAGCAGTAACACGGACGAGGAATGTCCTGGCTACACCTTC.

The CDR3 reads CASSAAGGYEKLFF. The CDR3 nucleotides read TGTGCCAGTAGTGCGGCAGGGGGTTATGAAAAACTGTTTTTT. The V gene is TRBV19, the J gene TRBJ1-4; 7 bases are a match to TRBD1. The ends lost 5 bases at V and 6 bases at J; junction bases unmatched: 6. Germline CDR1 and CDR2: LNHDA and SQIVND (reference sequence). The CDR3 covers 14 residues.

This clone was detected only once. The chain employs TRBV7-9 and TRBJ1-2; D unclear. The CDR3 contains 13 residues. Germline V gene lookup returns CDR1 SEHNR and CDR2 FQNEAQ (reference sequence). Trimming removed 2 bases from V and 3 bases from J, with 7 bases in between. The chain's CDR3 is CASSLLRDYGYTF. CDR3 bases: TGTGCCAGCAGCTTACTCCGGGACTATGGCTACACCTTC.

CDR3 DNA sequence: TGTGCCTGGCAGACTAGCGGGAGGGTAAATGAGCAGTTCTTC. Translated, it gives CAWQTSGRVNEQFF. V and J are TRBV30 and TRBJ2-1; 14 positions agree with TRBD2. V gave up 5 bases and J gave up 7 bases; unmatched junction bases: 4. CDR3 length: 14 residues. CDR1 and CDR2 from the germline V gene are GTSNPN and SVGIG (reference sequence). The full variable domain, rest sourced from reference TRBV30 and TRBJ2-1, is SQTIHQWPATLVQPVGSPLSLECTVEGTSNPNLYWYRQAAGRGLQLLFYSVGIGQISSEVPQNLSASRPQDRQFILSSKKLLLSDSGFYLCAWQTSGRVNEQFFGPGTRLTVL.

J is TRBJ1-2 and V is TRBV7-9; 9 positions match TRBD1. Germline V gene sequence: CDR1 SEHNR, CDR2 FQNEAQ (reference sequence). J gave up 5 bases and V 5 bases, and 18 bases lay outside the gene matches. The CDR3 is 18 amino acids. The CDR3 spells CASSLYSGTGTVRYGYTF. The CDR3 DNA follows: TGTGCCAGCAGCCTTTACTCCGGGACAGGGACTGTTAGGTATGGCTACACCTTC.

This chain links TRBV5-6 with TRBJ1-1; 10 bases map to TRBD1. J was trimmed by 4 bases and V by 3 bases; bases with no gene match: 6. Germline V lookup: CDR1 SGHDT, CDR2 YYEEEE. The CDR3 is 15 amino acids. For the CDR3, the DNA is TGTGCCAGCAGCTACGGGACAGGGGAGGGCACTGAAGCTTTCTTT. Its translation: CASSYGTGEGTEAFF.

The gene calls are TRBV30 and TRBJ1-2, with D possibly TRBD1 on 6 matching bases. CDR1 is GTSNPN, CDR2 SVGIG, per germline (reference sequence). The CDR3 runs to 12 residues. The ends were cut back, 2 bases at V and 7 bases at J, with 11 bases in the middle. In nucleotides, the CDR3 is TGTGCCTGGAGTCTCAGGGGTTCTGGCTACACCTTC. It is translated as CAWSLRGSGYTF.

The V gene is TRBV28, the J gene TRBJ1-4; possible D gene TRBD1, 6 bases. The V end was cut by 7 bases, the J end by 4 bases, with 16 bases between. CDR1 and CDR2 (germline): MDHEN, SYDVKM. The CDR3 is 15 residues long. The CDR3 reads CASNGGGLDNEKLFF. CDR3 DNA: TGTGCCAGCAACGGGGGGGGGCTAGATAATGAAAAACTGTTTTTT. Variable domain in full (rest from reference TRBV28 and TRBJ1-4): DVKVTQSSRYLVKRTGEKVFLECVQDMDHENMFWYRQDPGLGLRLIYFSYDVKMKEKGDIPEGYSVSREKKERFSLILESASTNQTSMYLCASNGGGLDNEKLFFGSGTQLSVL.

This chain connects TRBV10-3 to TRBJ2-1; D may correspond to TRBD1 or TRBD2 (5 bases each). The CDR3 sequence is 16 residues long. Trimming left V 2 bases short and J 2 bases short, with 13 bases between. CDR1 and CDR2 (germline): ENHRY, SYGVKD. The CDR3 loop reads CAISEATADTYNEQFF. CDR3 nucleotide sequence: TGTGCCATCAGTGAGGCGACAGCGGATACCTACAATGAGCAGTTCTTC.

The genes are TRBV5-6 and TRBJ1-5; perhaps TRBD1 as D (5 bases). The CDR3 is 13 residues long. Deletions cut 10 bases from V and 4 bases from J, with 15 bases between. Germline-derived CDR1 and CDR2 are SGHDT and YYEEEE. CDR3 nucleotide sequence: TGTGCCTCCGCCGGGGGGATTAATCAGCCCCAGCATTTT. It encodes CASAGGINQPQHF.

This chain connects TRBV30 to TRBJ2-1; D remains ambiguous. V gave up 0 bases and J gave up 1 base, with 1 base separating them. The CDR3 is made up of 12 amino acids. CDR1 is GTSNPN and CDR2 is SVGIG in the germline V gene (reference sequence). For the CDR3, the DNA is TGTGCCTGGAGTGTGTCCTACAATGAGCAGTTCTTC. It yields the protein CAWSVSYNEQFF.

This clone was detected a few times. The rearrangement uses TRBV6-5 and TRBJ2-7, with D perhaps TRBD1 (5 bases). This CDR3 spans 13 amino acids. CDR1 is MNHEY, CDR2 SVGAGI, per germline. Trimming removed 4 bases at V and 2 bases at J, with 9 bases between. CDR3 region: CASSSRDAYEQYF. The DNA of the CDR3 is TGTGCCAGCAGTTCCAGGGATGCCTACGAGCAGTACTTC.

This clone has only a few counts. A junction boundary mismatches the germline segment, possibly from a read error. This chain links TRBV6-1 with TRBJ1-1; D gene unclear. Germline-derived CDR1 and CDR2 are MNHNS and SASEGT. There are 12 residues in the CDR3. CDR3 in DNA: TGTGCCAGCGGTGAGTGGAACACTGAAGCTTTCTTT. Translated: CASGEWNTEAFF.

This clone showed up just once. The J gene is TRBJ2-1, the V gene TRBV27; D remains ambiguous. Germline CDR1 and CDR2: MNHEY and SMNVEV (reference sequence). This CDR3 region has 14 residues. V was clipped by 6 bases and J by 6 bases, with 15 bases between them. CDR3: CASRGRPNSNEQFF. The DNA for the CDR3 is TGTGCCAGCAGAGGCAGACCCAACTCCAATGAGCAGTTCTTC.

The chain employs TRBV5-5 and TRBJ2-7; 9 nucleotides match TRBD1. After removal of 4 bases from V and 1 base from J, the junction contained 9 bases not matched to a gene. This CDR3 contains 16 residues. CDR1 is SGHKS and CDR2 is YYEKEE in the germline V gene (reference sequence). Here the CDR3 DNA reads TGTGCCAGCAGCCCCCCGGGACAGGGTATTTCCTACGAGCAGTACTTC. Protein sequence: CASSPPGQGISYEQYF.

The V call is TRBV19, the J call TRBJ1-6, with D perhaps TRBD1 (5 bases). Germline CDR1 LNHDA, CDR2 SQIVND (reference sequence). This CDR3 comprises 15 residues. V lost 4 bases and J lost 7, with 14 bases in between. CDR3 bases: TGTGCCAGTAGTACCGCCGGGGCCACGAATTCACCCCTCCACTTT. It specifies CASSTAGATNSPLHF.

The rearrangement links TRBV3-1 (or the pseudogene TRBV3-2) to TRBJ2-1; TRBD2 agrees at 8 bases. V dropped 7 bases and J dropped 7; count of bases not matched to a gene: 12. Germline lookup yields CDR1 LGHDT and CDR2 YNNKEL (reference sequence). The CDR3 spans 15 residues. CDR3 protein: CASTLRTSLSNEQFF. The CDR3 DNA reads as TGTGCCAGCACCCTCCGGACTAGCTTATCAAATGAGCAGTTCTTC.

J is TRBJ1-2 and V is TRBV9, with a weak D call TRBD1 (5 bases). The CDR3 sequence is 15 residues long. Germline V gene sequence: CDR1 SGDLS, CDR2 YYNGEE. Trimming took 4 bases from V and 2 from J, leaving 15 bases between them. As DNA, the CDR3 is TGTGCCAGCAGCTCCAATACTAGACAGAACTATGGCTACACCTTC. It is translated as CASSSNTRQNYGYTF.

V gene TRBV19 combines with J gene TRBJ2-5; the match to TRBD2 covers 11 bases. The CDR3 runs to 16 residues. J gave up 6 bases and V 4 bases, and 10 bases lay outside the gene matches. Germline V gene lookup returns CDR1 LNHDA and CDR2 SQIVND (reference sequence). The CDR3 DNA reads TGTGCCAGTAGTACACCACTAGCGGGAGAGCTAAAGACCCAGTACTTC. Its protein is CASSTPLAGELKTQYF.

CDR3: CASSQGADLGDTQYF. The CDR3 DNA reads TGTGCCAGCAGCCAAGGAGCGGATTTGGGAGATACGCAGTATTTT. V is TRBV4-2 and J is TRBJ2-3, with D possibly matching TRBD2 (5 bases). The CDR3 totals 15 residues. V was trimmed by 1 base and J by 5 bases, leaving 13 bases between them. CDR1 is LGHNA and CDR2 is YNFKEQ in the germline V gene.